This entry is about one T cell receptor (beta chain). Antigen: not known. The sample is drawn from a study of blood T cells in healthy people across ages. Study observations and caveats: Among long-lived donors, naive CD4+ cells were more numerous and diversity higher than in aged donors.

The CDR3 has 15 residues. The V end lost 4 bases, the J end lost 0 bases, and 10 bases lay between the germline ends. Germline V gives CDR1 DFQATT, CDR2 SNEGSKA (reference sequence). A second PCR, run for about 6 to 11 cycles, used a sample-barcoded 5' primer plus a J-beta primer mix. Researchers report that a template-switch adaptor with 12 random nucleotides tagged each cDNA molecule. One entry per CDR3 protein, called by TCRdb with MiXCR from the 5' RACE reads. Altogether about 760,000 distinct CDR3 sequences are present, approximately 53% being singletons, with the ten largest covering roughly 25%. Per sample, extraction of total RNA gave at least 5.5 micrograms in every case.

This receptor was taken from a man aged 35 to 55 in good health. The V call is TRBV20-1, the J call TRBJ1-6; D gene uncertain. Material for sequencing was blood. In DNA, the CDR3 is TGCAGTGCTATGACTGTAAGCTCCTATAATTCACCCCTCCACTTT. As protein: CSAMTVSSYNSPLHF.